The clone carrying this T cell receptor (beta chain) came up a few times. The sample originates from a study of T cells after posttransplantation cyclophosphamide. The J segment lost 5 bases and the V segment lost 10 bases, leaving 9 bases of the junction unmatched. CDR3 length: 13 residues. Germline-derived CDR1 and CDR2 are MNHNY and SVGAGI (reference sequence). Here immunoSEQ multiplex PCR was the method, and the copy in TCRdb shows in-frame clones only, minus some. The sample records under 700 clones, more than 75% being singletons. Sequencing used gut tissue. The chain links TRBV6-6 to TRBJ2-5; TRBD2 aligns across 8 bases. The source of this sequence is a man aged 45-65 years. This CDR3 is CATHNSGVETQYF. The CDR3 DNA reads TGTGCCACACATAATAGCGGGGTTGAGACCCAGTACTTC.